This T cell receptor beta chain came from a study of PD-1 blockade in mismatch repair-deficient tumors (dated by TCRdb to the late 2010s). In terms of the full investigation: Between late 2013 and late 2016, approximately 90 consecutive patients with over ten mismatch repair-deficient cancer types, all previously treated and progressing, were enrolled in the trial. Tumor-associated T cell clones were tracked in the peripheral blood of patients responding to PD-1 blockade by deep sequencing of TCR CDR3 regions.

A note on this clone: What this receptor recognizes is not known. No base-level quality is on record; no much larger clone is a single base apart.

Study-wide findings and limitations: After pembrolizumab, tumor-resident clones, which were often undetectable in blood before treatment, expanded rapidly and then contracted, generally ahead of radiologic responses.

Mismatch repair deficiency in every enrolled patient was established by polymerase chain reaction or immunohistochemistry. TCR sequencing was performed for a few patients who responded to pembrolizumab therapy. The phase II trial prospectively tested pembrolizumab PD-1 blockade in advanced mismatch repair-deficient cancers regardless of tissue of origin. Serial peripheral blood T cell samples were collected before and at multiple times after starting PD-1 blockade. The timing of each blood sample was reported as weeks after the first dose of pembrolizumab. Library generation was performed with the immunoSEQ multiplex PCR assay. The source is immuneACCESS, and TCRdb retained only in-frame sequences with V and J called. Part of the clones is not carried over; for the studies checked, unresolved V genes explain less than half of this, and the remainder is unexplained. For this sample the table gives 15,000 to 20,000 clones, of which about 86% were detected only once. 3% to 4% of the sample goes to the ten largest clones.

This receptor was identified in an adult with mismatch repair-deficient cancer. The sequencing used PBMCs, collected 4 weeks after starting pembrolizumab.

The nucleotide sequence reads as follows: TGTGCCATCAGTGACCGTCGACAGGGGAGAGGTACTGAAGCTTTCTTT. It translates as CAISDRRQGRGTEAFF. The chain joins TRBV10-3 to TRBJ1-1; a stretch of 8 junction bases matches TRBD1. The germline V gene sets CDR1 to ENHRY and CDR2 to SYGVKD. V has 3 bases trimmed and J has 5 bases trimmed; junction bases matching no gene number 11. Its CDR3 holds 16 amino acids, cysteine through phenylalanine. Just CDR3 DNA is preserved here, 48 bases in frame from base 1.